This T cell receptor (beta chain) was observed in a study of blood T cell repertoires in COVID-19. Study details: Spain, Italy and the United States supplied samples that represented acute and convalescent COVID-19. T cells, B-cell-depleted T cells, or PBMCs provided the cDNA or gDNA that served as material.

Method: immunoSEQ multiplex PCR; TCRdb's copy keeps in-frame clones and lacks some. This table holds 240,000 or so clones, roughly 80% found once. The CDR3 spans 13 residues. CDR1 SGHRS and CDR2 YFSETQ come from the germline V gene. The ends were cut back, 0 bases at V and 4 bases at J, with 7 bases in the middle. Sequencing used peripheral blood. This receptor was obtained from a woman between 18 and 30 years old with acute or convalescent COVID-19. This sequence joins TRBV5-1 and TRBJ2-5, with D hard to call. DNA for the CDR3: TGCGCCAGCAGCTTGGGGCAAAGAGAGACCCAGTACTTC. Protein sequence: CASSLGQRETQYF.